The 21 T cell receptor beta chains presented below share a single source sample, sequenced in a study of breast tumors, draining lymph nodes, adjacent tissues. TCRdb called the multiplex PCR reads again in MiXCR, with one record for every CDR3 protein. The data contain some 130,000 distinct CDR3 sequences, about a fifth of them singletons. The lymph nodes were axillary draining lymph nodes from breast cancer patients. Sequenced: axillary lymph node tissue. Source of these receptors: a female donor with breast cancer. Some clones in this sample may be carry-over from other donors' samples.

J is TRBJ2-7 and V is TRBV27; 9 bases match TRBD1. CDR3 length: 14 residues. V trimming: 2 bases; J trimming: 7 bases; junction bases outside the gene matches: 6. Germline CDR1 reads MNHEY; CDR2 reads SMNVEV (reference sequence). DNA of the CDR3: TGTGCCAGCAGTTTAGGGACAGGGATCGGGGAGCAGTACTTC. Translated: CASSLGTGIGEQYF.

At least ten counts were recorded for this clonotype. CDR3 in amino acids: CASSAYNYGYTF. In DNA, the CDR3 is TGTGCCAGCAGTGCATACAACTATGGCTACACCTTC. This sequence joins TRBV6-1 and TRBJ1-2; D remains unclear. V was clipped by 4 bases and J by 2 bases, with 5 bases between them. Germline assignment: CDR1 MNHNS and CDR2 SASEGT. CDR3 length: 12 residues.

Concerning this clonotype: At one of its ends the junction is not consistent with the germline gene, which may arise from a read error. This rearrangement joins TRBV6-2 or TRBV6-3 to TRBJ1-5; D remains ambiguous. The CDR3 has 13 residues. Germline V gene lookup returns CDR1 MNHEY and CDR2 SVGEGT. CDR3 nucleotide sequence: TGTGCCAGCAGTTTAATACTAGACCAGCCCCGGCATTTT. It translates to CASSLILDQPRHF.

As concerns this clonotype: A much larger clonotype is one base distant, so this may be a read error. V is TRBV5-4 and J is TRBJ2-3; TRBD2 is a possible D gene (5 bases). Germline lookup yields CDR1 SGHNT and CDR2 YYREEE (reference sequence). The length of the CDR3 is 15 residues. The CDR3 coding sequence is TGTACCAGCAGCCGTAGGACTCCTAGCACAGATACGCAGTATTTT. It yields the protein CTSSRRTPSTDTQYF.

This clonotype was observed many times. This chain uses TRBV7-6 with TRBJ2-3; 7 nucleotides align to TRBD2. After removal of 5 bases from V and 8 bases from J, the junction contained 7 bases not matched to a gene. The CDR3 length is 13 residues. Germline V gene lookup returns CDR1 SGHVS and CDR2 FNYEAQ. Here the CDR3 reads CASSPSGRTTQYF. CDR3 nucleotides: TGTGCCAGCAGCCCTAGCGGTCGAACTACGCAGTATTTT.

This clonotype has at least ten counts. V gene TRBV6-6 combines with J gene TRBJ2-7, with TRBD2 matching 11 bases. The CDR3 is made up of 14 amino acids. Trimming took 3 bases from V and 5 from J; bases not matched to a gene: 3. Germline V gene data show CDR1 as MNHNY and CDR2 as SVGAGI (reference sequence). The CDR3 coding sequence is TGTGCCAGCAGTTATATACTAGCGGGAGACGAGCAGTACTTC. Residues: CASSYILAGDEQYF.

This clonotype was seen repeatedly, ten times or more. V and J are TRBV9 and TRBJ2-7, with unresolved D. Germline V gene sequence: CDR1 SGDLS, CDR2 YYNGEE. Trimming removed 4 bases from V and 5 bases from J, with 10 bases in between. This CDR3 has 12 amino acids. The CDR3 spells CASSPDEDEQYF. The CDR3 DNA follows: TGTGCCAGCAGCCCAGACGAGGACGAGCAGTACTTC.

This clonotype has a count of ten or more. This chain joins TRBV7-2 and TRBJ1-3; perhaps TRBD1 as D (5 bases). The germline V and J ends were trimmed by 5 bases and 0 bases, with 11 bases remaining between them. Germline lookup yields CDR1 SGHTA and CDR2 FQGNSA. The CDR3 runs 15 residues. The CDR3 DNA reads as TGTGCCAGCAGCAGAGACAGCTCCTCTGGAAACACCATATATTTT. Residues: CASSRDSSSGNTIYF. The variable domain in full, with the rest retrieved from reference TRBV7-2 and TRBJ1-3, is GAGVSQSPSNKVTEKGKDVELRCDPISGHTALYWYRQSLGQGLEFLIYFQGNSAPDKSGLPSDRFSAERTGGSVSTLTIQRTQQEDSAVYLCASSRDSSSGNTIYFGEGSWLTVV.

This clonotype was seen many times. The CDR3 DNA reads TGTGCCAGCAGCTTACACAATGAGCAGTTCTTC. It translates to CASSLHNEQFF. The V and J genes are TRBV7-2 and TRBJ2-1; D ambiguous. The V end lost 2 bases, the J end lost 5 bases, and 1 base lay between the germline ends. Germline assignment: CDR1 SGHTA and CDR2 FQGNSA. CDR3 length: 11 residues.

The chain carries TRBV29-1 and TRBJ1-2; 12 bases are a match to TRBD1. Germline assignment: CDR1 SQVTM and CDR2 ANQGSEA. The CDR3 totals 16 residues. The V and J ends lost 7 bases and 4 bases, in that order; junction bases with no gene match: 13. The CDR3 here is CSAAPGQGAIGYGYTF. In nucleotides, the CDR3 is TGCAGCGCCGCCCCGGGACAGGGGGCGATCGGCTATGGCTACACCTTC.

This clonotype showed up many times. The CDR3 sequence: CASSSQGLRNYGYTF. The CDR3 coding sequence is TGTGCCAGCAGTTCACAGGGTTTGAGGAACTATGGCTACACCTTC. J is TRBJ1-2 and V is TRBV28; tentative D call: TRBD1 (6 bases). The CDR3 sequence is 15 residues long. CDR1 is MDHEN, CDR2 SYDVKM, per germline. Trimming pared 4 bases from V and 2 bases from J, leaving 14 bases between.

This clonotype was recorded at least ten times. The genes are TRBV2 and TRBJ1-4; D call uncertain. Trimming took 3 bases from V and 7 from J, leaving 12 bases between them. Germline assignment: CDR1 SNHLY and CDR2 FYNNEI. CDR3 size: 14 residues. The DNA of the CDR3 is TGTGCCAGCAGTGATAGAGGGTTGGGTGAAAAACTGTTTTTT. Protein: CASSDRGLGEKLFF. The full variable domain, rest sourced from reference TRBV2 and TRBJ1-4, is EPEVTQTPSHQVTQMGQEVILRCVPISNHLYFYWYRQILGQKVEFLVSFYNNEISEKSEIFDDQFSVERPDGSNFTLKIRSTKLEDSAMYFCASSDRGLGEKLFFGSGTQLSVL.

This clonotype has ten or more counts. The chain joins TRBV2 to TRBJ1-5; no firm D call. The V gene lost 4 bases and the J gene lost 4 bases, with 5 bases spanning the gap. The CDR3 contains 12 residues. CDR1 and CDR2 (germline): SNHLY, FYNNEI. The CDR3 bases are TGTGCCAGCAGTGTCTGGAATCAGCCCCAGCATTTT. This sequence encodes CASSVWNQPQHF.

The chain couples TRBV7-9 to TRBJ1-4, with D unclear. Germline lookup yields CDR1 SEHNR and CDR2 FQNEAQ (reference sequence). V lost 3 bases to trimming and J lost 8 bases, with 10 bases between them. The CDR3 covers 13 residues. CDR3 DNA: TGTGCCAGCAGCTTCTCTGCTGGAGAAAAACTGTTTTTT. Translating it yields CASSFSAGEKLFF.

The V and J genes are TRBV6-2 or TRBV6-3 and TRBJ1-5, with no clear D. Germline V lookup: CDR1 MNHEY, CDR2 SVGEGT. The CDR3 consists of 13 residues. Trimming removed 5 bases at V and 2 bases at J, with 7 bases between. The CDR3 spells CASSPHGNQPQHF. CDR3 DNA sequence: TGTGCCAGCAGTCCCCACGGCAATCAGCCCCAGCATTTT.

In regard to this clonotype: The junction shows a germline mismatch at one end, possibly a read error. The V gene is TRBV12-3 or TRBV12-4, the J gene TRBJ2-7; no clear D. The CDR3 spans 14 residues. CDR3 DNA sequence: TGTGCCGGCAGTTTAGAGGACCATACCCACGAGCAGTACTTC. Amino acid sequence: CAGSLEDHTHEQYF.

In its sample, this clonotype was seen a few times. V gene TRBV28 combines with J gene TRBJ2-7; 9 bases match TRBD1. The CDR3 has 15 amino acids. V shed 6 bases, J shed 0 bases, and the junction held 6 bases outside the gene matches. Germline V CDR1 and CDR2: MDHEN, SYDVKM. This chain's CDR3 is CASRGQGQSSYEQYF. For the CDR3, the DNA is TGTGCCAGCAGAGGACAGGGGCAAAGCTCCTACGAGCAGTACTTC. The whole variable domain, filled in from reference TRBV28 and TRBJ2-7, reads DVKVTQSSRYLVKRTGEKVFLECVQDMDHENMFWYRQDPGLGLRLIYFSYDVKMKEKGDIPEGYSVSREKKERFSLILESASTNQTSMYLCASRGQGQSSYEQYFGPGTRLTVT.

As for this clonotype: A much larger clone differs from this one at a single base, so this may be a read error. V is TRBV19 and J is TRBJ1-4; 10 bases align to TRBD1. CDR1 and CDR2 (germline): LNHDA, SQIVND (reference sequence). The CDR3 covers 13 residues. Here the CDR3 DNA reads TGTGCCAGTAGCTGGGACAGGGGAGAAAAACTGCTTTTT. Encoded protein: CASSWDRGEKLLF. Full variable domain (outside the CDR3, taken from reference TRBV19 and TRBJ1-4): DGGITQSPKYLFRKEGQNVTLSCEQNLNHDAMYWYRQDPGQGLRLIYYSQIVNDFQKGDIAEGYSVSREKKESFPLTVTSAQKNPTAFYLCASSWDRGEKLLFGSGTQLSVL.

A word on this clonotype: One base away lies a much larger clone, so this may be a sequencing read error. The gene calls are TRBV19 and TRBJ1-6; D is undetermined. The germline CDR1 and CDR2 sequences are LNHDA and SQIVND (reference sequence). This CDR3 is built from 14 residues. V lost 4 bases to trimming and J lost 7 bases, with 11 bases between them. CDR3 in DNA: TGTGCCAGTAGTAAATCCAGTGGGAATTCACCCCTCCACTTT. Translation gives CASSKSSGNSPLHF.

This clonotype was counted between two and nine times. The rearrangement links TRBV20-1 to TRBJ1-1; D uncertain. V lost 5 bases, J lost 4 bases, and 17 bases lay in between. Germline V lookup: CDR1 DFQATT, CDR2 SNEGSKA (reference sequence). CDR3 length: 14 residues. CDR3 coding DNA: TGCAGTGCTGGCGGGCCCCTCACGACCACTGAAGCTTTCTTT. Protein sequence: CSAGGPLTTTEAFF.

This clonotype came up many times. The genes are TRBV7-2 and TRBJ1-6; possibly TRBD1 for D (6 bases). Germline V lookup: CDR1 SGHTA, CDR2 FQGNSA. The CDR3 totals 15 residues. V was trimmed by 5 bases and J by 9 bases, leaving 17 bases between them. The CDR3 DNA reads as TGTGCCAGCAGCCAGGGGCCGGGGCGTAGTTCACCCCTCCACTTT. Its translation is CASSQGPGRSSPLHF.